This entry concerns a single T cell receptor (beta chain). Its antigen is not known. This record belongs to a study of T cell repertoires in cytomegalovirus infection. Study summary: Based on public TCR beta signatures, there were indications of CMV infection and of a matching HLA type.

The CDR3 is made up of 11 amino acids. Germline V CDR1 and CDR2: SQVTM, ANQGSEA. Trimming removed 5 bases from V and 8 bases from J; junction bases left unmatched: 5. TCRdb passed the reads through MiXCR, listing each CDR3 protein once. The table includes about 74,000 distinct CDR3 sequences, more than 25% detected once. Study outcomes and limitations: The study identified carriers of CMV plus the relevant HLA from cumulative public TCR beta family frequency.

Sequencing used CD8+ T cells from cultured PBMCs, obtained from culture after CMV antigen stimulation. The receptor was isolated from a human donor in good health (CMV status not recorded). Some clones in this sample may be carry-over from other donors' samples. The rearrangement uses TRBV29-1 and TRBJ1-1, with 7 bases identical to TRBD1. Written as DNA, the CDR3 is TGCAGCGTTTGGAGGGACAGAGAAGCTTTCTTT. Its translation: CSVWRDREAFF.